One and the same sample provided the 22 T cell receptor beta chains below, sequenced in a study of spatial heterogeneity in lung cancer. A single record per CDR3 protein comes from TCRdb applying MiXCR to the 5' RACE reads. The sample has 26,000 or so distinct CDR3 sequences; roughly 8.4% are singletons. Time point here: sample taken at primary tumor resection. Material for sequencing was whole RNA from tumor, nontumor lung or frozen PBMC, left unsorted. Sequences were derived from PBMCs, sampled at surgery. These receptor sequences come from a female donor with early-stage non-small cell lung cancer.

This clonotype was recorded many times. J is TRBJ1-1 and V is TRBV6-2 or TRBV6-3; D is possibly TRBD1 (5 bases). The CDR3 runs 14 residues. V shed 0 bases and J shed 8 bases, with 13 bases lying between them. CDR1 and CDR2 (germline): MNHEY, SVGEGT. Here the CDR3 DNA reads TGTGCCAGCAGTTACTCGAATCAGGGTTTAGAAGCTTTCTTT. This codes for CASSYSNQGLEAFF.

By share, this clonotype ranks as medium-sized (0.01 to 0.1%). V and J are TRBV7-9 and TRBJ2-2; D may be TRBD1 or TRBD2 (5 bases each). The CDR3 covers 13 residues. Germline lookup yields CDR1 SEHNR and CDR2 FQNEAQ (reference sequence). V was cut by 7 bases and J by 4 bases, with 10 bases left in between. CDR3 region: CASTGGGTGELFF. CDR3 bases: TGTGCCAGCACCGGTGGGGGCACCGGGGAGCTGTTTTTT.

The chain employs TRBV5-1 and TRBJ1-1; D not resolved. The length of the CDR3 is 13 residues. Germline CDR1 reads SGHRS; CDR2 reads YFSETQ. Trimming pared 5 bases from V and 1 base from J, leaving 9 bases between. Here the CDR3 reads CASSSQSNTEAFF. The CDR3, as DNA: TGCGCCAGCAGTTCGCAATCGAACACTGAAGCTTTCTTT.

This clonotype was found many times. The CDR3 DNA is TGTGCCAGCAGCTATAGCGGGAGTGCACGGGAGCAGTTCTTC. It encodes CASSYSGSAREQFF. J is TRBJ2-1 and V is TRBV7-2, with 9 bases aligning to TRBD2. Unmatched junction bases numbered 8, after V lost 4 bases and J lost 10 bases. CDR3 size: 14 residues. Germline-derived CDR1 and CDR2 are SGHTA and FQGNSA.

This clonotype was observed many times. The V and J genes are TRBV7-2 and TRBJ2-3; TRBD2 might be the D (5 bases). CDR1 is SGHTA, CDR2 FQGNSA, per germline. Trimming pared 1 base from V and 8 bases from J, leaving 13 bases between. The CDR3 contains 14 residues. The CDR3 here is CASSLEVPGSTQYF. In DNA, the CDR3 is TGTGCCAGCAGCTTAGAAGTCCCTGGGAGTACGCAGTATTTT.

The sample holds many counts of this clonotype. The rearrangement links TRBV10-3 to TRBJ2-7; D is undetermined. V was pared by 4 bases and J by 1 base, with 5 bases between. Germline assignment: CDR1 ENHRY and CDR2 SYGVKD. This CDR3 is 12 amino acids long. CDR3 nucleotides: TGTGCCATCAGTGGCAGGTCCTACGAGCAGTACTTC. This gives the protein CAISGRSYEQYF.

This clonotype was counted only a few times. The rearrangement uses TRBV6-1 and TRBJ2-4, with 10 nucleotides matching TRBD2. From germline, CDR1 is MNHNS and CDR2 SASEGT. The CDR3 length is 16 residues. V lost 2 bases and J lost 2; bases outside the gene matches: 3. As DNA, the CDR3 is TGTGCCAGCAGTGAATTAGCGGGAGGAACCAAAAACATTCAGTACTTC. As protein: CASSELAGGTKNIQYF.

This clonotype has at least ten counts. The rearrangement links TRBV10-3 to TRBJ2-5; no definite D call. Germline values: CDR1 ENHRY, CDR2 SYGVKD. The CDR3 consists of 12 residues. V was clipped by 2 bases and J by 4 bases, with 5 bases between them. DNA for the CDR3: TGTGCCATCAGTGAGAAAGGAGAGACCCAGTACTTC. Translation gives CAISEKGETQYF.

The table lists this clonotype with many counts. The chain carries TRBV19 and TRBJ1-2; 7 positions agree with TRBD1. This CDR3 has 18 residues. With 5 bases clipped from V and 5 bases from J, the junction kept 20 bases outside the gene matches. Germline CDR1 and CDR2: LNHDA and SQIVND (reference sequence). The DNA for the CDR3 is TGTGCCAGTAGTCCCCAACACTTCCGACAGGGTACGGAGTATGGCTACACCTTC. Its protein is CASSPQHFRQGTEYGYTF.

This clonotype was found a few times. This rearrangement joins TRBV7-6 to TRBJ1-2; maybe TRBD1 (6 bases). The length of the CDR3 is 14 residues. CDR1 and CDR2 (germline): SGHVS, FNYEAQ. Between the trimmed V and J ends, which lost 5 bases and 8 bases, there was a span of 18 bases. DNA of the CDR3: TGTGCCAGCAGCCCGGGGGTCGGGGGCGAGGGCTACACCTTC. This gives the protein CASSPGVGGEGYTF.

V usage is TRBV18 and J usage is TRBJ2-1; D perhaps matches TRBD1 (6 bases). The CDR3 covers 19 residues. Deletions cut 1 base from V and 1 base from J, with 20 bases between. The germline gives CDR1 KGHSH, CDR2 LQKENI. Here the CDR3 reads CASSPQAPGHKSSYNEQFF. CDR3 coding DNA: TGTGCCAGCTCACCACAAGCCCCGGGACACAAGTCTTCCTACAATGAGCAGTTCTTC.

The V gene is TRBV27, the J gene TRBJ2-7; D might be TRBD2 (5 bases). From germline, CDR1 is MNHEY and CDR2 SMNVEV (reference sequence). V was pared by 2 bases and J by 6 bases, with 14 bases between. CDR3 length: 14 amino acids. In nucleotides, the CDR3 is TGTGCCAGCAGTTTAACTAGGCTAAACTCCGAGCAGTACTTC. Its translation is CASSLTRLNSEQYF.

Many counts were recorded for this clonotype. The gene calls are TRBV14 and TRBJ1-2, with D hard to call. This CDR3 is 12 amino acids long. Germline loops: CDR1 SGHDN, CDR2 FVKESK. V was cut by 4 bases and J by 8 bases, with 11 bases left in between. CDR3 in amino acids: CASSPGPGGYTF. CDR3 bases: TGTGCCAGCAGCCCCGGGCCGGGCGGCTACACCTTC.

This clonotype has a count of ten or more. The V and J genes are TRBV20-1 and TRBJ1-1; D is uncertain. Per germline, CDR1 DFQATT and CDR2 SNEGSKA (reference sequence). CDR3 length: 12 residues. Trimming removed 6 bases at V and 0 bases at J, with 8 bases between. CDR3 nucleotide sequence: TGCAGTGCCATGGAGGTGAACACTGAAGCTTTCTTT. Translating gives CSAMEVNTEAFF.

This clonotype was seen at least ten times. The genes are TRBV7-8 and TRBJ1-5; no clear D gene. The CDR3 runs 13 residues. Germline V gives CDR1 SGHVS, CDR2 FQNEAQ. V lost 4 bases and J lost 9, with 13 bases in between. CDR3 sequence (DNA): TGTGCCAGCAGCTCACGGCGCTTTCGGCCCCAGCATTTT. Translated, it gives CASSSRRFRPQHF.

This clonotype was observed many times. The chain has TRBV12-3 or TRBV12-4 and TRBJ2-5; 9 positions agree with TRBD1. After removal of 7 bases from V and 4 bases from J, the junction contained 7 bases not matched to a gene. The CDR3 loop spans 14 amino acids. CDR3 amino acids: CASNLQGAGETQYF. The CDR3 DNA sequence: TGTGCCAGCAACCTACAGGGGGCAGGAGAGACCCAGTACTTC.

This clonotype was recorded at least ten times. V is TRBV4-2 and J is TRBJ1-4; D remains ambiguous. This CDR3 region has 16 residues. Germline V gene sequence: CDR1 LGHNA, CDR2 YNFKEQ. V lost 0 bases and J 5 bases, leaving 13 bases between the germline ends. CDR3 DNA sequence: TGTGCCAGCAGCCAAGATACGCGCAGTACAAATGAAAAACTGTTTTTT. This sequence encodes CASSQDTRSTNEKLFF.

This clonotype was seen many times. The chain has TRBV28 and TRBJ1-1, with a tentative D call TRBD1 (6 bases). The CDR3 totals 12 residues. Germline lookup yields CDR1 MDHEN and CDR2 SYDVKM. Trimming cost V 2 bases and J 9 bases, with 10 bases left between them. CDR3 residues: CASSLRTGKAFF. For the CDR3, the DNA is TGTGCCAGCAGTTTAAGAACAGGGAAAGCTTTCTTT.

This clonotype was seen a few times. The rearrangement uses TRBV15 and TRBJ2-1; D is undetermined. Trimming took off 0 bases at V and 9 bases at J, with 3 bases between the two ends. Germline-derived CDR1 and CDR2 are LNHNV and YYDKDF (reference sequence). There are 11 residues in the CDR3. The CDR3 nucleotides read TGTGCCACCAGCAGAGATACTGAGCAGTTCTTC. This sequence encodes CATSRDTEQFF.

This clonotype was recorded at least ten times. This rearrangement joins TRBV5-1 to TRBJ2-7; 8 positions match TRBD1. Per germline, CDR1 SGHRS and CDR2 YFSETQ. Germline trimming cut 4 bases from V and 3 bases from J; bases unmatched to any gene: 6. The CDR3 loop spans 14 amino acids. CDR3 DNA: TGCGCCAGCAGCCGCGGACAGGGCGACTACGAGCAGTACTTC. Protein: CASSRGQGDYEQYF.

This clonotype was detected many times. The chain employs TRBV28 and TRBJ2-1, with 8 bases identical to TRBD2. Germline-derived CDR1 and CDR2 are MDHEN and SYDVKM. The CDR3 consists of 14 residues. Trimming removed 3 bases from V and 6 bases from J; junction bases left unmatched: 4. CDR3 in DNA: TGTGCCAGCAGTTTCAAGCGGGAGATCAATGAGCAGTTCTTC. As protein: CASSFKREINEQFF.

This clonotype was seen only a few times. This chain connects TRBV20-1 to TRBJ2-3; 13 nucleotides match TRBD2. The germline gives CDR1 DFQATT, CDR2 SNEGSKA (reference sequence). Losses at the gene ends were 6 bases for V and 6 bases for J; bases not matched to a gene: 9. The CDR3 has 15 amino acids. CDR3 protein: CSAIPATSGRDTQYF. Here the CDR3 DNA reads TGCAGTGCCATTCCCGCGACTAGCGGGAGGGATACGCAGTATTTT.